This T cell receptor (beta chain) was recovered during a study of cytomegalovirus exposure and HLA in healthy donors. Sequenced by immunoSEQ multiplex PCR; TCRdb stores in-frame clones only, minus some. The data hold 57,000 or so clones, with roughly 96% observed a single time. Trimming cost V 4 bases and J 4 bases; bases outside gene matches: 10. Germline values: CDR1 SGHRS, CDR2 YFSETQ. The CDR3 is made up of 15 amino acids. The material sequenced was PBMCs. The chain carries TRBV5-1 and TRBJ1-2, with TRBD1 matching over 7 bases. This clonotype was sampled from a man between 18 and 35 years old in good health and CMV-seronegative. For the CDR3, the DNA is TGCGCCAGCAGCCCTTGGACAGGAGGAGGCTATGGCTACACCTTC. Its protein is CASSPWTGGGYGYTF.